Listed here are 4 T cell receptor beta chains from one sample, sequenced in a study of CD8 T cells in Susac syndrome. Random-hexamer reverse transcription was applied to about 0.45 to 1 ug RNA. A single record per CDR3 protein comes from TCRdb applying MiXCR to the immunoSEQ multiplex PCR reads. This table holds approximately 140,000 distinct CDR3 sequences, roughly 76% found once. Sequenced material: CD8+ T cells from PBMCs. The source of these receptors is a human donor with multiple sclerosis.

V gene TRBV7-9 combines with J gene TRBJ1-1, with D unclear. The V end was cut by 2 bases, the J end by 0 bases, with 10 bases between. This CDR3 contains 15 residues. Looked up from germline, CDR1 is SEHNR and CDR2 is FQNEAQ (reference sequence). CDR3 protein: CASSLQVGMNTEAFF. CDR3 DNA: TGTGCCAGCAGCTTACAGGTTGGAATGAACACTGAAGCTTTCTTT.

In DNA form, the CDR3 reads TGTGCCAGCAGCTTAGTGAGGGGCTCCTACAATGAGCAGTTCTTC. Translation gives CASSLVRGSYNEQFF. This chain joins TRBV7-9 and TRBJ2-1; D might be TRBD1 or TRBD2, each matching 5 bases. Trimming took 1 base from V and 0 from J, leaving 7 bases between them. The CDR3 contains 15 residues. The V gene's germline CDR1 is SEHNR and CDR2 FQNEAQ (reference sequence). The variable domain in full, completed from reference TRBV7-9 and TRBJ2-1, reads DTGVSQNPRHKITKRGQNVTFRCDPISEHNRLYWYRQTLGQGPEFLTYFQNEAQLEKSRLLSDRFSAERPKGSFSTLEIQRTEQGDSAMYLCASSLVRGSYNEQFFGPGTRLTVL.

The rearrangement links TRBV4-3 to TRBJ2-3, with TRBD2 matching 11 bases. V trimming: 0 bases; J trimming: 6 bases; junction bases outside the gene matches: 8. Germline values: CDR1 LGHNA, CDR2 YSLEER. CDR3 length: 17 residues. The DNA of the CDR3 is TGCGCCAGCAGCCAAGATCGCGGGGGACTAGCGGCCGATACGCAGTATTTT. Translation: CASSQDRGGLAADTQYF.

The CDR3 loop is CASSPFASSSYNEQFF. The CDR3 coding sequence is TGTGCCAGCAGTCCTTTTGCGTCTAGCTCCTACAATGAGCAGTTCTTC. The chain joins TRBV2 to TRBJ2-1, with unresolved D. The CDR3 sequence is 16 residues long. Germline V gene data show CDR1 as SNHLY and CDR2 as FYNNEI. V was pared by 5 bases and J by 0 bases, with 14 bases between.